This T cell receptor (beta chain) came from a study of blood T cell repertoires in COVID-19. Study details: Samples representing acute and convalescent COVID-19 were sourced from the United States, Italy and Spain. Nucleic acid was either cDNA or gDNA, and it came from T cells, B-cell-depleted T cells, or PBMCs.

Under the authors' procedure: Estimated nucleated cell counts came from reference gene primer amplification. Some clones are missing from TCRdb's copy, which holds only in-frame ones; the method was immunoSEQ multiplex PCR. The V and J calls and clone size are taken from that table; D and trimming were inferred from the DNA. The top ten hold roughly 4% of the sample, which has roughly 79,000 clones, 80% to 85% seen once. This clone is a singleton in its sample. The CDR3 loop spans 14 amino acids. Looked up from germline, CDR1 is SGHAT and CDR2 is FQNNGV. V lost 3 bases and J lost 5, with 10 bases in between.

This TCR came from a man between 50 and 59 years old with acute or convalescent COVID-19. The chain links TRBV11-2 to TRBJ1-4; tentative D call: TRBD1 (5 bases). Sequenced material: peripheral blood. This CDR3 is CASSLGPGNEKLFF. The DNA for the CDR3 is TGTGCCAGCAGCTTGGGGCCAGGGAATGAAAAACTGTTTTTT.